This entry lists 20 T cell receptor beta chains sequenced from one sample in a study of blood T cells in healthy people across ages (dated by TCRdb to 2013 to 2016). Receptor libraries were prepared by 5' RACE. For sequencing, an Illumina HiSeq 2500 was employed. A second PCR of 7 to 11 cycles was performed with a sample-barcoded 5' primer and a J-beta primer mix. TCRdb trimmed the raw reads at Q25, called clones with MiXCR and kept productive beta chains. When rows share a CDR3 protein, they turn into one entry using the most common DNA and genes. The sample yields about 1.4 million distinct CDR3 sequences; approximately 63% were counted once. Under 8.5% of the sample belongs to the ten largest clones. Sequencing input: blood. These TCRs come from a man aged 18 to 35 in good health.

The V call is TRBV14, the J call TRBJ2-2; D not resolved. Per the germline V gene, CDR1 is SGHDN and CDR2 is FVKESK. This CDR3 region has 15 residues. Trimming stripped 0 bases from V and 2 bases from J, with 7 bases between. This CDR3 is CASSQEWGNTGELFF. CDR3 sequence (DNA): TGTGCCAGCAGCCAAGAGTGGGGAAACACCGGGGAGCTGTTTTTT.

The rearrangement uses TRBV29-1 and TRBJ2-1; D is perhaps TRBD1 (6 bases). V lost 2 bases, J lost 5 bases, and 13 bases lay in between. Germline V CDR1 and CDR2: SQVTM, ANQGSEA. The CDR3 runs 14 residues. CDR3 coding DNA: TGCAGCGTTGAAAGGGTGGACAGAAACAATGAGCAGTTCTTC. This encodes CSVERVDRNNEQFF.

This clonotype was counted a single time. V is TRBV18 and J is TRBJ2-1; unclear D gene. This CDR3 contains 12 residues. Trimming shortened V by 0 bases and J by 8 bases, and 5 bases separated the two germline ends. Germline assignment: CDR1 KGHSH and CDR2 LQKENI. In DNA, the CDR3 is TGTGCCAGCTCACCACCGTACGATGAGCAGTTCTTC. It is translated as CASSPPYDEQFF.

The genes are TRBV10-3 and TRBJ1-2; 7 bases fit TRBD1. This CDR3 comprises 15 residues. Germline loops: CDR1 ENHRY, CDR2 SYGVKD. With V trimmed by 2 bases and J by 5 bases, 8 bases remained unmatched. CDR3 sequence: CAISEPADRAYGYTF. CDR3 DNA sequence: TGTGCCATCAGTGAGCCTGCCGACAGGGCGTATGGCTACACCTTC.

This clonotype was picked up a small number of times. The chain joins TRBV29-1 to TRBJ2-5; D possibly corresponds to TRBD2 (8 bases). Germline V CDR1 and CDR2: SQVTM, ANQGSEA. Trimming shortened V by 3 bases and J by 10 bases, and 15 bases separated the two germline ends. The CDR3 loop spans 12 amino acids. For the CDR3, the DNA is TGCAGCGTTGATGGACAGGCGGGGGGCCAGTACTTC. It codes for CSVDGQAGGQYF. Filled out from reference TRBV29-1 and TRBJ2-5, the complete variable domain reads SAVISQKPSRDICQRGTSLTIQCQVDSQVTMMFWYRQQPGQSLTLIATANQGSEATYESGFVIDKFPISRPNLTFSTLTVSNMSPEDSSIYLCSVDGQAGGQYFGPGTRLLVL.

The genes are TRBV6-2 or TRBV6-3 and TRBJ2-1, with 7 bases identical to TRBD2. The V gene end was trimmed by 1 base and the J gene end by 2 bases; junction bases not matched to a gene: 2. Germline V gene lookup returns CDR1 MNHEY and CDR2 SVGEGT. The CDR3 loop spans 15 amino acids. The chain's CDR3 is CASSYYSGAYNEQFF. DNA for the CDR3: TGTGCCAGCAGTTACTACAGCGGGGCCTACAATGAGCAGTTCTTC.

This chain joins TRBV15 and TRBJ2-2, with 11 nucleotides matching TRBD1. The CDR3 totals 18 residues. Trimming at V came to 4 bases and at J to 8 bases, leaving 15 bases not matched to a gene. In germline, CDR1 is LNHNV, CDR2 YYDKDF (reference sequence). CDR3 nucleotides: TGTGCCACCAGCACCTACATTAACCGGGACAGGGGGATTGGGGAGCTGTTTTTT. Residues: CATSTYINRDRGIGELFF.

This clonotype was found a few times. CDR3 nucleotides: TGCAGCGTTGAGGCAGGCTTTGGGGATACGCAGTATTTT. Protein sequence: CSVEAGFGDTQYF. V gene TRBV29-1 combines with J gene TRBJ2-3, with D hard to call. Germline assignment: CDR1 SQVTM and CDR2 ANQGSEA. Trimming stripped 3 bases from V and 6 bases from J, with 13 bases between. This CDR3 has 13 residues.

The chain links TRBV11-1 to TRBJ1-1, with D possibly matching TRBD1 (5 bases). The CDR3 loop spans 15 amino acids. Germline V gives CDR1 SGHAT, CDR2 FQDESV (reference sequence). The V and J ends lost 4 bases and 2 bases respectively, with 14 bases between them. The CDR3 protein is CASSSVGQGNTEAFF. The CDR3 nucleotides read TGTGCCAGCAGCTCTGTGGGGCAGGGAAACACTGAAGCTTTCTTT. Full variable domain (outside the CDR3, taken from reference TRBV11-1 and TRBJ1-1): EAEVAQSPRYKITEKSQAVAFWCDPISGHATLYWYRQILGQGPELLVQFQDESVVDDSQLPKDRFSAERLKGVDSTLKIQPAELGDSAMYLCASSSVGQGNTEAFFGQGTRLTVV.

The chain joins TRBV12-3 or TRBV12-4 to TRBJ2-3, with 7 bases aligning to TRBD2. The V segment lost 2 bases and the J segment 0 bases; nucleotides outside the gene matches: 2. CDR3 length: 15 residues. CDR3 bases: TGTGCCAGCAGTTTAATGGGGGGGAGCACAGATACGCAGTATTTT. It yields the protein CASSLMGGSTDTQYF.

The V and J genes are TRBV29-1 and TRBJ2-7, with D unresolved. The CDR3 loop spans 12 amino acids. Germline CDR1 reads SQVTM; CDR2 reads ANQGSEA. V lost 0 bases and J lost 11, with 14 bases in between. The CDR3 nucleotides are TGCAGCGTTGAAGATCGGAAGGGATTGGAGTACTTC. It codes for CSVEDRKGLEYF.

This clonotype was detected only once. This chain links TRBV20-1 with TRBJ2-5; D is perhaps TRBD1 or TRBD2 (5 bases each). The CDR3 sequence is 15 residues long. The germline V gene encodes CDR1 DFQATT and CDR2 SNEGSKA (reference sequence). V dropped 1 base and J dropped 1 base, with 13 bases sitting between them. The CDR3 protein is CSARGYGTAQETQYF. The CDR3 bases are TGCAGTGCTAGAGGCTATGGGACCGCCCAAGAGACCCAGTACTTC.

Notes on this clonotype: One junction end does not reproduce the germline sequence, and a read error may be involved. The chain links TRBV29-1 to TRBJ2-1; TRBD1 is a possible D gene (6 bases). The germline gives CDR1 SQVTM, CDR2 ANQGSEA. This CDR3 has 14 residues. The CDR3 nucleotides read TGCAGCTTTGACCGGGCCGAGGGACAAATCGGGCAGTTCTTC. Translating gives CSFDRAEGQIGQFF.

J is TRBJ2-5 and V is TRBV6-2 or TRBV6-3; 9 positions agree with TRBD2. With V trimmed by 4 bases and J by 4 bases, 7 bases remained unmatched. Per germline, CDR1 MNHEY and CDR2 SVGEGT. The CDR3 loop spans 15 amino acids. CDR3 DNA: TGTGCCAGCAGTTTATTGACTAGCGGCGGAGAGACCCAGTACTTC. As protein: CASSLLTSGGETQYF.

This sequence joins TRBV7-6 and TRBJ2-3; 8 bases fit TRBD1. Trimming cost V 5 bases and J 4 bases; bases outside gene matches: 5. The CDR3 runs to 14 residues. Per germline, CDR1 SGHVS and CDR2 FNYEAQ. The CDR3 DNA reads TGTGCCAGCAGCGTTCAGGGGGCGTCAGATACGCAGTATTTT. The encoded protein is CASSVQGASDTQYF.

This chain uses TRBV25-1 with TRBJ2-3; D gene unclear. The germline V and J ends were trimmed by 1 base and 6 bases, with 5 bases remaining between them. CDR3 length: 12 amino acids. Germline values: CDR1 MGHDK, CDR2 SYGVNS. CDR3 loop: CASSESWDTQYF. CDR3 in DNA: TGTGCCAGCAGTGAATCTTGGGATACGCAGTATTTT.

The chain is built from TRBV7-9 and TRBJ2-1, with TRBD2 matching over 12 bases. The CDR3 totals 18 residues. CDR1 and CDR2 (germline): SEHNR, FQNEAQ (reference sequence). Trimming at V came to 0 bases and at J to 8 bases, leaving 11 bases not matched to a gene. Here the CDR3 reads CASSLARLAGGQSYEQFF. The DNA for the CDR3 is TGTGCCAGCAGCTTAGCGCGGCTAGCGGGGGGGCAAAGCTATGAGCAGTTCTTC.

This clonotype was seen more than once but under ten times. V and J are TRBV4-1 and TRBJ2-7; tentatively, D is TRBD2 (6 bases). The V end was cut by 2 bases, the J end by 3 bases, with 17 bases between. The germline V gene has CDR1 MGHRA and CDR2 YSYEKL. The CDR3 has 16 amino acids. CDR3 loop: CASSQISLAPLYEQYF. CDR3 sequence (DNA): TGCGCCAGCAGCCAAATTTCCCTAGCGCCCCTCTACGAGCAGTACTTC.

CDR3 coding DNA: TGTGCCAGCACGGCTCCCGAGCGGAGTGAGCAGTTCTTC. It encodes CASTAPERSEQFF. The chain uses TRBV6-1 and TRBJ2-1; possible D gene TRBD2, 5 bases. The germline CDR1 and CDR2 sequences are MNHNS and SASEGT. The V gene lost 7 bases and the J gene lost 9 bases, with 16 bases spanning the gap. The CDR3 covers 13 residues.

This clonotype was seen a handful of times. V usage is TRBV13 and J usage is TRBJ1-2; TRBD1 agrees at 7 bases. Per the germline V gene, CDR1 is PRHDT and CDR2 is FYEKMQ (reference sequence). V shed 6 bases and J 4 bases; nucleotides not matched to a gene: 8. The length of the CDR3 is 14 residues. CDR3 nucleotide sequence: TGTGCCAGCAGTTCGCGGCAGGGGGGCTATGGCTACACCTTC. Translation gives CASSSRQGGYGYTF.